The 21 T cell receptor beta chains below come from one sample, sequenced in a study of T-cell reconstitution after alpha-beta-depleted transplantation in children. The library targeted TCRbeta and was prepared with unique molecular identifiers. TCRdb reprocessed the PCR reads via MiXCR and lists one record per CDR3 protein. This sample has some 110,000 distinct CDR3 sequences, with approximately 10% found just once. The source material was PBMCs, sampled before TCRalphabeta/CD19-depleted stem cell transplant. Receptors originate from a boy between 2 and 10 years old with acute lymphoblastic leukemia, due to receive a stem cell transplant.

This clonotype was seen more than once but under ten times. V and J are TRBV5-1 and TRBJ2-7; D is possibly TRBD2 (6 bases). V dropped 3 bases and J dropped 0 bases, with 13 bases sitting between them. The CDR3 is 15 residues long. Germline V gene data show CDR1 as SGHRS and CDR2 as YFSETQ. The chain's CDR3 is CASSSGGGLSYEQYF. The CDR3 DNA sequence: TGCGCCAGCAGCTCCGGGGGTGGGCTCTCCTACGAGCAGTACTTC.

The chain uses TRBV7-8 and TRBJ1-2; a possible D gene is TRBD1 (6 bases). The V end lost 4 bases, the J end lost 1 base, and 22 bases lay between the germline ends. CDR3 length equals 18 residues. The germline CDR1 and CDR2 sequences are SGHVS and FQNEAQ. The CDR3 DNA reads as TGTGCCAGCAGCTCTAATCGGGGCAGGGGAGGACTTAACTATGGCTACACCTTC. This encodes CASSSNRGRGGLNYGYTF. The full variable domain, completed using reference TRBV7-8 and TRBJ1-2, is GAGVSQSPRYKVAKRGQDVALRCDPISGHVSLFWYQQALGQGPEFLTYFQNEAQLDKSGLPSDRFFAERPEGSVSTLKIQRTQQEDSAVYLCASSSNRGRGGLNYGYTFGSGTRLTVV.

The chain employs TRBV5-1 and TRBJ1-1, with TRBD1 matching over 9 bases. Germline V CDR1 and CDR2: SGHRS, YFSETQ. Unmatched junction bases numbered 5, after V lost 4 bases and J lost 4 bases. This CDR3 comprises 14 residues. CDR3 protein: CASSMTGGSTEAFF. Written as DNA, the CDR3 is TGCGCCAGCAGCATGACAGGGGGGAGCACTGAAGCTTTCTTT.

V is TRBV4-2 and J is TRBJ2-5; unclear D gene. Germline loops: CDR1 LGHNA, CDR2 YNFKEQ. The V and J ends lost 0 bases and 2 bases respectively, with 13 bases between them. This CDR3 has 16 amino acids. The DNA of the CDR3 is TGTGCCAGCAGCCAAGACTGGGGTGGATATCAAGAGACCCAGTACTTC. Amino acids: CASSQDWGGYQETQYF.

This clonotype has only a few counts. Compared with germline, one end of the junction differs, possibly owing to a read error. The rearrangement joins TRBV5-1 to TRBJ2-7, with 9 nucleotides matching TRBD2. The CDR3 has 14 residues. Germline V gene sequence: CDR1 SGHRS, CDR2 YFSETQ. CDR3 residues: CASSTVPAGGPAHF. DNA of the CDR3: TGCGCCAGCAGCACGGTTCCAGCGGGAGGTCCCGCCCACTTC.

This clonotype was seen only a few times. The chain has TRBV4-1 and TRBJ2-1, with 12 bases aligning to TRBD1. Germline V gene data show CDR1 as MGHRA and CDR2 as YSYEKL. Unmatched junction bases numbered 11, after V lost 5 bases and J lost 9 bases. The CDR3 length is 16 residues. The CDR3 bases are TGCGCCAGCAGCTCCCTGGCGGGACAGGGGGCCGGTGAGCAGTTCTTC. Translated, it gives CASSSLAGQGAGEQFF.

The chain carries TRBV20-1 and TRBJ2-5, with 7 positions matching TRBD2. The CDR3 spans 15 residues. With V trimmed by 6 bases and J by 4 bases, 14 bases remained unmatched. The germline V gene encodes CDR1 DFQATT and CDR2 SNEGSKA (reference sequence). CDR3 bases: TGCAGTGCCCGGCCAGCGGGGAGGTGGGGAGAGACCCAGTACTTC. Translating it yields CSARPAGRWGETQYF.

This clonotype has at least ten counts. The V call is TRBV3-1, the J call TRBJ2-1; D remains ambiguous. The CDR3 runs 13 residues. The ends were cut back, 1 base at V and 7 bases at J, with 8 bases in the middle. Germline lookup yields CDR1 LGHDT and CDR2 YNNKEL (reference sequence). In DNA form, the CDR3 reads TGTGCCAGCAGCCAAGGTCCAGCGAATGAGCAGTTCTTC. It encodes CASSQGPANEQFF.

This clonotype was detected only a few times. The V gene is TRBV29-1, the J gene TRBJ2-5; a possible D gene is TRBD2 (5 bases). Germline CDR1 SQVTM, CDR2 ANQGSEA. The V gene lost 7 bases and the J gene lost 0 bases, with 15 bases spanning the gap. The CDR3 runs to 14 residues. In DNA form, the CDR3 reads TGCAGCGCTCAGCGGCCGATGTACCAAGAGACCCAGTACTTC. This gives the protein CSAQRPMYQETQYF.

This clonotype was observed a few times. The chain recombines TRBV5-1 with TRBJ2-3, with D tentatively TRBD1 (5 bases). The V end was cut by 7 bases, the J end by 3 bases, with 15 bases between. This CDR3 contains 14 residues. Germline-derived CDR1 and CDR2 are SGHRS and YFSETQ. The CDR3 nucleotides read TGCGCCAGCTCCCCAATTCCAGGGACAGATACGCAGTATTTT. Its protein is CASSPIPGTDTQYF.

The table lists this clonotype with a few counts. The DNA for the CDR3 is TGTGCCAGCAGTTACGCCCTCCCACCCTACGAGCAGTACTTC. This sequence encodes CASSYALPPYEQYF. The chain uses TRBV6-5 and TRBJ2-7; D remains unclear. The CDR3 is 14 amino acids. The germline V and J ends were trimmed by 2 bases and 2 bases, with 10 bases remaining between them. CDR1 and CDR2 (germline): MNHEY, SVGAGI.

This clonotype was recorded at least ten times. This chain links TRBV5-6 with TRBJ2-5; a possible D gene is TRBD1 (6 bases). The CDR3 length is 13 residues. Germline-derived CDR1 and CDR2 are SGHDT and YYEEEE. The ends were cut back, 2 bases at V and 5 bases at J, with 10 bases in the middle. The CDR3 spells CASSLQGRETQYF. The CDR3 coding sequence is TGTGCCAGCAGCTTACAGGGTAGGGAGACCCAGTACTTC. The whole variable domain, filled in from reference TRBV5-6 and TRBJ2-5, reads DAGVTQSPTHLIKTRGQQVTLRCSPKSGHDTVSWYQQALGQGPQFIFQYYEEEERQRGNFPDRFSGHQFPNYSSELNVNALLLGDSALYLCASSLQGRETQYFGPGTRLLVL.

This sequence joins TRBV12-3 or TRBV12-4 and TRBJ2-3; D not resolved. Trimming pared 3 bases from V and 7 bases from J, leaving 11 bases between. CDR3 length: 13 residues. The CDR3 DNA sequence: TGTGCCAGCAGTTTGCCGGCAATCCATACGCAGTATTTT. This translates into CASSLPAIHTQYF.

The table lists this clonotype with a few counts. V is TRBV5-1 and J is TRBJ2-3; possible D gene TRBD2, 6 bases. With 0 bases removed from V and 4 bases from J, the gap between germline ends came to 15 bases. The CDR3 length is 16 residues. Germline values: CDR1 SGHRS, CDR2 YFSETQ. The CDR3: CASSLDAGWSPDTQYF. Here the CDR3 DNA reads TGCGCCAGCAGCTTGGACGCGGGATGGTCTCCAGATACGCAGTATTTT. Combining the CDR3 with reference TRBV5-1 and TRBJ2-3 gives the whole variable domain KAGVTQTPRYLIKTRGQQVTLSCSPISGHRSVSWYQQTPGQGLQFLFEYFSETQRNKGNFPGRFSGRQFSNSRSEMNVSTLELGDSALYLCASSLDAGWSPDTQYFGPGTRLTVL.

The CDR3 DNA is TGCGCCAGCAGCCAATTAGGGGCTAGCGGGAGGGCCGGCACAGATACGCAGTATTTT. Translated: CASSQLGASGRAGTDTQYF. J is TRBJ2-3 and V is TRBV4-1, with TRBD2 matching over 12 bases. The CDR3 runs 19 residues. Per the germline V gene, CDR1 is MGHRA and CDR2 is YSYEKL. The V and J ends lost 2 bases and 1 base, in that order; junction bases with no gene match: 10.

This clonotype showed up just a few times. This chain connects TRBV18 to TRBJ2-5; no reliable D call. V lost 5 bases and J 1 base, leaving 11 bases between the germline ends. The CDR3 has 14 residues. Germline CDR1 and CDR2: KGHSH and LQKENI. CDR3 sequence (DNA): TGTGCCAGCTCAACCAAGAACCTCCAAGAGACCCAGTACTTC. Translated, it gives CASSTKNLQETQYF.

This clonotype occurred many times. The CDR3 DNA reads TGTGCCAGCAGCCGATCCGTCAACACTGAAGCTTTCTTT. It encodes CASSRSVNTEAFF. This sequence joins TRBV7-9 and TRBJ1-1; D unresolved. Per germline, CDR1 SEHNR and CDR2 FQNEAQ (reference sequence). V lost 5 bases, J lost 2 bases, and 9 bases lay in between. The CDR3 covers 13 residues. Combining the CDR3 with reference TRBV7-9 and TRBJ1-1 gives the whole variable domain DTGVSQNPRHKITKRGQNVTFRCDPISEHNRLYWYRQTLGQGPEFLTYFQNEAQLEKSRLLSDRFSAERPKGSFSTLEIQRTEQGDSAMYLCASSRSVNTEAFFGQGTRLTVV.

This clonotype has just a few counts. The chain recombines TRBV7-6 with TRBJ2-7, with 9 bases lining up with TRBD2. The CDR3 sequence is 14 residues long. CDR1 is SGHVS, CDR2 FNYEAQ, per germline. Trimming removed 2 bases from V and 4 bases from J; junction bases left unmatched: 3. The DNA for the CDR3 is TGTGCCAGCAGCTTATCAGCGGGAGGATACGAGCAGTACTTC. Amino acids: CASSLSAGGYEQYF.

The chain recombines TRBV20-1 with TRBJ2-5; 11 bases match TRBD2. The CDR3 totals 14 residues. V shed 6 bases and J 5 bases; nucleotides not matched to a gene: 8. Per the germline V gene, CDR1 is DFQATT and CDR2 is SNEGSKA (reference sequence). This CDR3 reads CSANSGGGGETQYF. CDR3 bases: TGCAGTGCAAATAGCGGGGGGGGTGGGGAGACCCAGTACTTC.

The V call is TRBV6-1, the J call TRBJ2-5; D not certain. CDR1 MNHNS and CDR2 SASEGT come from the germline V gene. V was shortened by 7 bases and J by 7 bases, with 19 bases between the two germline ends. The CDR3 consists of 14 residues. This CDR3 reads CASIPKGRVGTQYF. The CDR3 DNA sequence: TGTGCCAGCATACCCAAGGGCCGGGTCGGGACCCAGTACTTC.

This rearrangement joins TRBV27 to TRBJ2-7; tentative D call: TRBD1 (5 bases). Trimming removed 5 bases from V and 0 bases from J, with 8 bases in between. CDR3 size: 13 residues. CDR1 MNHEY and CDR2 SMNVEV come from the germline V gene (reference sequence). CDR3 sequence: CASSPQGSYEQYF. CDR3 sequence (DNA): TGTGCCAGCAGTCCCCAGGGCTCCTACGAGCAGTACTTC.